This note documents a single TCR beta chain sequence. These data are taken from a study of blood T cell repertoires in COVID-19. Methods used by the authors: Amplified reference gene primers provided the basis for estimating nucleated cell counts. The method was immunoSEQ multiplex PCR; TCRdb's version includes in-frame clones alone and lacks a portion of them. V and J calls and clone size are those listed in that table; D and trimming were worked out from the DNA. Of some 180,000 clones detected, approximately 90% appear once; the ten largest clones hold 18%. This receptor was obtained from a man aged 45-65 years with COVID-19, enrolled during active disease. The sequencing input was peripheral blood.

CDR3 region: CASSLQGDQPQHF. Here the CDR3 DNA reads TGTGCCAGCAGCTTACAGGGCGATCAGCCCCAGCATTTT. The chain has TRBV7-9 and TRBJ1-5; weak D call: TRBD1 (5 bases). Germline values: CDR1 SEHNR, CDR2 FQNEAQ (reference sequence). This CDR3 region has 13 residues. V was cut by 2 bases and J by 5 bases, with 7 bases left in between.